This T cell receptor beta chain appears in the sequencing data of a study of T cell changes during pregnancy in multiple sclerosis. With 4 bases clipped from V and 1 base from J, the junction kept 4 bases outside the gene matches. The germline V gene has CDR1 MNHEY and CDR2 SMNVEV (reference sequence). CDR3 length: 14 amino acids. Clones were read by immunoSEQ multiplex PCR, and TCRdb kept only the in-frame ones, dropping some. Of under 45,000 clones listed, 93% were seen once; the top ten hold 0.61%. This receptor was obtained from a female donor with multiple sclerosis, enrolled in a pregnancy study. This material consisted of CD4+ T cells from peripheral blood mononuclear cells, taken in the third trimester of pregnancy. V gene TRBV27 combines with J gene TRBJ2-7; 7 bases map to TRBD1. The CDR3, as DNA: TGTGCCAGCAGTTCCAGGGACAGTTCCTACGAGCAGTACTTC. Protein sequence: CASSSRDSSYEQYF.